This T cell receptor beta chain was sequenced during a study of T cells in localized non-small cell lung cancer (dated by TCRdb to the early 2020s). General notes on the study: The study examined T cell repertoires in roughly 240 patients with early-stage NSCLC and compared tumors with uninvolved tumor-adjacent lungs. All 240 or so NSCLC patients in the cohort were treatment-naive and had localized lung tumors that were resected. A mean age of around 69 years was recorded for the NSCLC patients, of whom 120 to 150 were male and 90 to 110 were female. Broad study findings and their caveats: A median of roughly 58 of the top 100 tumor clones were detected in paired uninvolved adjacent lung, and 28 of these tumor clones were also found among the top 100 clones of the paired uninvolved adjacent lung. Because the study design was exploratory, TCR variables were selected using unadjusted p-values without false-discovery rate correction. The highest T cell clonality was observed in uninvolved tumor-adjacent lung, where clonality exceeded that of tumor, suggesting that antigenic responses were more focused in uninvolved tumor-adjacent lung. Because multi-region tumor sequencing was not done, intratumor heterogeneity could not be ruled out. Longer overall survival was associated with higher blood T cell density, whereas shorter survival was associated with higher adjacent-lung clonality.

At diagnosis, peripheral blood, uninvolved tumor-adjacent lung and tumor were collected and were preserved as a mix of fresh-frozen and FFPE material. For TCR repertoire profiling, the blood samples were analyzed as peripheral blood mononuclear cells. TCR beta CDR3 regions were sequenced from DNA using the immunoSEQ Assay. As for the authors' bioinformatics: T cell density was computed as TCR beta template counts normalized to usable DNA estimated by amplifying housekeeping genes. The preseqR package was used to estimate richness by extrapolating to 400,000 templates for PBMC samples and to 120,000 templates for tissue samples. Clonality was defined by subtracting Pielou's evenness from one. To identify tissue-enriched TCRs, differential abundance testing was run on productive amino-acid clonotypes with a minimum total count of 5 and an alpha of 0.1. The Jaccard Index and the Morisita Overlap Index were used to measure how much the repertoires overlapped between compartments. GLIPH grouped TCR beta CDR3s together with public tetramer-defined viral CDR3s, and a viral motif had to include at least three viral sequences and also show V-gene enrichment. In its TCRdb copy, this immuneACCESS table keeps in-frame sequences only and misses some clones. Where compared with another copy, unresolved V genes explain less than half of these, and the others have no known cause. V and J calls plus clone size are reproduced from that table; the DNA served to infer D and trimming. This sample holds approximately 30,000 clones; over 85% were observed only once. The ten most abundant clones make up about 3% of the sample.

A remark on this clone: Its target antigen remains unknown. At one boundary the junction diverges from the germline segment, which might be a read error. Other DNA sequences in this sample translate to the same CDR3.

According to the germline V gene (reference sequence), CDR1 reads LNHNV and CDR2 reads YYDKDF. The CDR3 spans 16 residues, from the cysteine through the phenylalanine. Just CDR3 DNA is preserved here, 48 bases in frame from base 1. Specimen: peripheral blood, collected before any cancer treatment. This TCR was sampled from a woman aged 18 to 55 with stage I lung adenocarcinoma. Recombination linked TRBV15 to TRBJ2-7; TRBD2 agrees with 7 junctional bases. CDR3 sequence: CATRPSGNSRVYEQYF. The bases read TGTGCCACCAGGCCGAGCGGGAACAGTAGGGTCTACGAGCAGTATTTC.